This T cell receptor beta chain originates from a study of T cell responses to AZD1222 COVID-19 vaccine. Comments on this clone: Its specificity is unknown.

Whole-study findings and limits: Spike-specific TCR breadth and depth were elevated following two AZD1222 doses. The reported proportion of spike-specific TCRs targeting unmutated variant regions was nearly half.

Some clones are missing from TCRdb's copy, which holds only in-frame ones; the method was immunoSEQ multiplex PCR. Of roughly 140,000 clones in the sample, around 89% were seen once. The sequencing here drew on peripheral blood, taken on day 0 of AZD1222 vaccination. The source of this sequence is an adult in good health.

DNA of the CDR3: TGTGCCAGCAGCCAAGCTCCCCGGGAACCATGGAATGAGCAGTTCTTC. Residues: CASSQAPREPWNEQFF. This chain joins TRBV4-2 and TRBJ2-1, with D perhaps matching TRBD2 (5 bases). The CDR3 spans 16 residues. V lost 1 base to trimming and J lost 7 bases, with 17 bases between them. Germline CDR1 and CDR2: LGHNA and YNFKEQ.